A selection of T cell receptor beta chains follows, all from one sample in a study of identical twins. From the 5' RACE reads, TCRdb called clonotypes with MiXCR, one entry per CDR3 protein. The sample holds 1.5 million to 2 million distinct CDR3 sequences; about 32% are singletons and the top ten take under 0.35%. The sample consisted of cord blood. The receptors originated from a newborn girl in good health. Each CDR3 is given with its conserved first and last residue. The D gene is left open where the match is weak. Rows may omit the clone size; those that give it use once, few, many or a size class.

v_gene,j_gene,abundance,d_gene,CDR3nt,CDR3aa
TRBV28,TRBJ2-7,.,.,TGTGCCAGCAGGCGCCCCGTGGGGACCTACGAGCAGTACTTC,CASRRPVGTYEQYF
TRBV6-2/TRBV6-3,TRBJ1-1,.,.,TGTGCCAGCCGAAAATCCGACATTGGGAACACTGAAGCTTTCTTT,CASRKSDIGNTEAFF
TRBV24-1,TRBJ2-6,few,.,TGTGCCACCAGTGGCCGCGGACAGAACTTTGGCGTCCTGACTTTC,CATSGRGQNFGVLTF
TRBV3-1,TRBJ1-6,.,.,TGTGCCAGCAGCCAAGTATTGGCCCTGAGTTCACCCCTCCACTTT,CASSQVLALSSPLHF
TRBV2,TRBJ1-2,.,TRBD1,TGTGCCAGCAGGGTGACAGGGTTTCGTGGCTACACCTTC,CASRVTGFRGYTF
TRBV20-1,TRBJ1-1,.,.,TGCAGTGCTACTCGACCCTACACTGAAGCTTTCTTT,CSATRPYTEAFF
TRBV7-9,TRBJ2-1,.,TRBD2,TGTGCCAGCAGCCCACCTACTAGCGGGGGGAACAATGAGCAGTTCTTC,CASSPPTSGGNNEQFF
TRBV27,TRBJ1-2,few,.,TGTGCCAGCAGTTTAGGGGGGCCCTTCTATGGCTACACCTTC,CASSLGGPFYGYTF
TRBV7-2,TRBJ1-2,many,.,TGTGCCAGCAGCTTAGTTTGGACAAACTATGGCTACACCTTC,CASSLVWTNYGYTF
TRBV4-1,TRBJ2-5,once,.,TGCGCCAGCAGCCAAATCCGGGCCGGGAGCCCCAACAATGAGCAGTACTTC,CASSQIRAGSPNNEQYF
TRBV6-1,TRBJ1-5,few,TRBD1,TGTGCCAGCAGGGGGACAGGGGGCCTTGGGCAGCCCCAGAATTTT,CASRGTGGLGQPQNF
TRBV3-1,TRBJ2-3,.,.,TGTGCCAGCAGCCAACCCTATAGCGGACTCACAGATACGCAGTATTTT,CASSQPYSGLTDTQYF
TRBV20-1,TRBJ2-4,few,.,TGCAGTGCTCCCCGGACGGGCGCCAAAAACATTCAGTACTTC,CSAPRTGAKNIQYF
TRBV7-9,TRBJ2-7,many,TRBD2,TGTGCCAGCAGCTTAGTAAACTTAACTAGCGCAACCTACGAGCAGTACTTC,CASSLVNLTSATYEQYF
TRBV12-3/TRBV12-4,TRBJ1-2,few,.,TGTGCCAGCAGGTTGGGGCAGGTATACTATGGCTACACCTTC,CASRLGQVYYGYTF